This entry lists 21 T cell receptor beta chains sequenced from one sample in a study of T-cell memory formation after mild COVID-19. TCRdb re-derived calls from the 5' RACE reads in MiXCR, one entry per CDR3 protein. Among tens of thousands of distinct CDR3 sequences, 7.5% to 10% were seen once, and the ten largest hold approximately 12%. Source material: PBMCs or a T cell subset sorted from them (not recorded which). The receptors here all came from an adult woman who had mild COVID-19 (a few samples of this study predate the infection). Cell type and time point are not known.

This clonotype has only a few counts. J is TRBJ2-7 and V is TRBV29-1, with 10 bases fitting TRBD1. The V segment lost 7 bases and the J segment 4 bases; nucleotides outside the gene matches: 4. CDR1 is SQVTM, CDR2 ANQGSEA, per germline. The CDR3 totals 12 residues. The CDR3 loop reads CSAGTGVYEQYF. The CDR3 DNA reads TGCAGCGCCGGGACAGGGGTATACGAGCAGTACTTC.

This chain connects TRBV5-1 to TRBJ1-1; 9 bases agree with TRBD1. CDR1 SGHRS and CDR2 YFSETQ come from the germline V gene. V shed 7 bases and J 6 bases; nucleotides not matched to a gene: 10. The CDR3 length is 14 residues. The CDR3: CASSGQGFRPEAFF. Here the CDR3 DNA reads TGCGCCAGCTCGGGACAGGGATTCAGGCCTGAAGCTTTCTTT. Together with reference TRBV5-1 and TRBJ1-1, the CDR3 gives the full variable domain: KAGVTQTPRYLIKTRGQQVTLSCSPISGHRSVSWYQQTPGQGLQFLFEYFSETQRNKGNFPGRFSGRQFSNSRSEMNVSTLELGDSALYLCASSGQGFRPEAFFGQGTRLTVV.

The chain carries TRBV18 and TRBJ2-1, with 9 bases aligning to TRBD2. The CDR3 spans 18 residues. CDR1 and CDR2 (germline): KGHSH, LQKENI. Trimming at V came to 0 bases and at J to 5 bases, leaving 11 bases not matched to a gene. CDR3 sequence: CASSPPDRLAVTDNEQFF. The DNA for the CDR3 is TGTGCCAGCTCACCACCCGATCGACTAGCGGTCACAGACAATGAGCAGTTCTTC.

This clonotype has a handful of counts. The V and J genes are TRBV12-3 or TRBV12-4 and TRBJ2-4; D uncertain. This CDR3 comprises 12 residues. Between the trimmed V and J ends, which lost 6 bases and 8 bases, there was a span of 11 bases. The CDR3 DNA sequence: TGTGCCAGCAGCTCGGTCCGGTACATTCAGTACTTC. Translating it yields CASSSVRYIQYF.

This clonotype was observed a single time. The chain recombines TRBV15 with TRBJ1-1, with D hard to call. Trimming stripped 7 bases from V and 1 base from J, with 10 bases between. Germline values: CDR1 LNHNV, CDR2 YYDKDF (reference sequence). This CDR3 has 13 residues. CDR3 amino acids: CATTRPTNTEAFF. Here the CDR3 DNA reads TGTGCCACCACGAGACCGACGAACACTGAAGCTTTCTTT.

The V gene is TRBV5-1, the J gene TRBJ2-5; perhaps D is TRBD1 or TRBD2 (7 bases each). In germline, CDR1 is SGHRS, CDR2 YFSETQ. Trimming took 0 bases from V and 4 from J, leaving 13 bases between them. The CDR3 sequence is 15 residues long. DNA of the CDR3: TGCGCCAGCAGCTTGGAAATCAGGGGGGGAGAGACCCAGTACTTC. Protein sequence: CASSLEIRGGETQYF.

The chain couples TRBV20-1 to TRBJ2-1; D unclear. The length of the CDR3 is 13 residues. Per germline, CDR1 DFQATT and CDR2 SNEGSKA (reference sequence). With 3 bases removed from V and 7 bases from J, the gap between germline ends came to 13 bases. The CDR3 DNA follows: TGCAGTGCTAGGTTGGGATTAAAGAATGAGCAGTTCTTC. It yields the protein CSARLGLKNEQFF.

The gene calls are TRBV20-1 and TRBJ2-1; 9 bases are shared with TRBD2. CDR3 length: 16 residues. V was clipped by 0 bases and J by 10 bases; unmatched bases: 13. From germline, CDR1 is DFQATT and CDR2 SNEGSKA (reference sequence). The CDR3 DNA reads as TGCAGTGCTAGAGATCAAGGGTTAGCGGGAGCTCGGGAGCAGTTCTTC. Translation: CSARDQGLAGAREQFF.

The chain links TRBV11-2 to TRBJ2-1, with 9 bases fitting TRBD1. The CDR3 contains 17 residues. Germline lookup yields CDR1 SGHAT and CDR2 FQNNGV. Unmatched junction bases numbered 10, after V lost 6 bases and J lost 1 base. The CDR3 protein is CASSYGQGTRSYNEQFF. CDR3 DNA: TGTGCCAGCAGTTACGGACAGGGGACCCGATCCTACAATGAGCAGTTCTTC.

This clonotype was observed at least ten times. The chain couples TRBV5-5 to TRBJ2-7, with 7 bases identical to TRBD1. The CDR3 runs to 13 residues. The ends lost 4 bases at V and 6 bases at J; junction bases unmatched: 7. The germline CDR1 and CDR2 sequences are SGHKS and YYEKEE (reference sequence). This chain's CDR3 is CASSPGQKREQYF. The CDR3 nucleotides are TGTGCCAGCAGCCCGGGACAGAAACGCGAGCAGTACTTC. Together with reference TRBV5-5 and TRBJ2-7, the CDR3 gives the full variable domain: DAGVTQSPTHLIKTRGQQVTLRCSPISGHKSVSWYQQVLGQGPQFIFQYYEKEERGRGNFPDRFSARQFPNYSSELNVNALLLGDSALYLCASSPGQKREQYFGPGTRLTVT.

This clonotype has a count of ten or more. The V gene is TRBV4-1, the J gene TRBJ2-3; 7 bases agree with TRBD2. CDR3 length equals 15 residues. Germline trimming cut 1 base from V and 5 bases from J; bases unmatched to any gene: 6. From germline, CDR1 is MGHRA and CDR2 YSYEKL. The CDR3 DNA sequence: TGCGCCAGCAGCCAAGGGCGCGGGGGTGTAGATACGCAGTATTTT. It specifies CASSQGRGGVDTQYF.

Only a few counts were recorded for this clonotype. The chain combines TRBV4-3 with TRBJ2-6; the D gene is possibly TRBD1 (5 bases). The germline V gene has CDR1 LGHNA and CDR2 YSLEER. The ends were cut back, 1 base at V and 4 bases at J, with 11 bases in the middle. CDR3 length equals 16 residues. The CDR3 bases are TGCGCCAGCAGCCAAGGGGTTGGGGCGGGGGCCAACGTCCTGACTTTC. This codes for CASSQGVGAGANVLTF.

This clonotype was observed at least ten times. The J gene is TRBJ2-7, the V gene TRBV12-3 or TRBV12-4; D remains ambiguous. This CDR3 is 12 amino acids long. V lost 7 bases and J lost 1, with 8 bases in between. CDR3 DNA: TGTGCCAGCAATCCGCAGTCCTACGAGCAGTACTTC. Its translation: CASNPQSYEQYF.

The table lists this clonotype with many counts. The rearrangement links TRBV5-1 to TRBJ2-2, with 9 nucleotides matching TRBD2. Trimming removed 6 bases from V and 2 bases from J; junction bases left unmatched: 8. The germline V gene has CDR1 SGHRS and CDR2 YFSETQ. The CDR3 totals 16 residues. CDR3 in amino acids: CASKRREGRNTGELFF. The CDR3 DNA follows: TGCGCCAGCAAACGGCGGGAGGGCCGAAACACCGGGGAGCTGTTTTTT.

This clonotype was detected ten times or more. This chain connects TRBV4-3 to TRBJ2-3; 9 bases line up with TRBD2. The germline CDR1 and CDR2 sequences are LGHNA and YSLEER. With 0 bases clipped from V and 4 bases from J, the junction kept 17 bases outside the gene matches. CDR3 length equals 20 residues. The CDR3 DNA follows: TGCGCCAGCAGCCAAGATATGATGCTCGGCGGGAGGGCCGTAGCAGATACGCAGTATTTT. It encodes CASSQDMMLGGRAVADTQYF.

This clonotype was picked up a small number of times. This sequence joins TRBV7-3 and TRBJ2-1, with 7 bases identical to TRBD2. V dropped 2 bases and J dropped 4; count of bases not matched to a gene: 5. Germline V lookup: CDR1 SGHTA, CDR2 FQGTGA. This CDR3 has 15 amino acids. In nucleotides, the CDR3 is TGTGCCAGCAGCTTATATGCGGGAGAGTACAATGAGCAGTTCTTC. Its protein product is CASSLYAGEYNEQFF.

At least ten counts were recorded for this clonotype. This sequence joins TRBV20-1 and TRBJ2-3; 7 nucleotides match TRBD2. The J segment lost 1 base and the V segment lost 2 bases, leaving 0 bases of the junction unmatched. The CDR3 is 13 amino acids. Germline CDR1 and CDR2: DFQATT and SNEGSKA (reference sequence). The CDR3 DNA reads as TGCAGTGCTAGACTAGCGGGCACAGATACGCAGTATTTT. It specifies CSARLAGTDTQYF.

The chain combines TRBV28 with TRBJ2-7, with 12 bases aligning to TRBD2. This CDR3 region has 18 residues. Trimming took 3 bases from V and 3 from J; bases not matched to a gene: 12. From germline, CDR1 is MDHEN and CDR2 SYDVKM. CDR3 sequence: CASSLGPPGLAGRYEQYF. The DNA of the CDR3 is TGTGCCAGCAGTTTGGGCCCCCCGGGACTAGCGGGCCGCTACGAGCAGTACTTC.

This clonotype occurred a few times. CDR3 sequence reads: CAIRAGSYEQYF. As DNA, the CDR3 is TGTGCCATCAGGGCGGGCTCCTACGAGCAGTACTTC. V gene TRBV10-3 combines with J gene TRBJ2-7, with a tentative D call TRBD2 (5 bases). V gave up 6 bases and J gave up 0 bases, with 6 bases separating them. The CDR3 has 12 residues. Germline V gene data show CDR1 as ENHRY and CDR2 as SYGVKD.

This clonotype was picked up a small number of times. This sequence joins TRBV2 and TRBJ1-1, with D unclear. The CDR3 extends over 13 amino acids. V gave up 10 bases and J gave up 2 bases, with 14 bases separating them. Germline V gene sequence: CDR1 SNHLY, CDR2 FYNNEI. CDR3 amino acids: CATHLGFNTEAFF. As DNA, the CDR3 is TGTGCCACCCATCTGGGATTTAACACTGAAGCTTTCTTT.

CDR3 sequence: CASSFGTDNSPLHF. CDR3 bases: TGTGCCAGCAGCTTTGGGACGGACAATTCACCCCTCCACTTT. This chain links TRBV7-2 with TRBJ1-6; D perhaps matches TRBD1 (5 bases). The V and J ends lost 3 bases and 7 bases respectively, with 10 bases between them. CDR1 is SGHTA, CDR2 FQGNSA, per germline. This CDR3 spans 14 amino acids.